The clone carrying this T cell receptor beta chain was seen only a few times. This specimen belongs to a study of blood T cell repertoires in COVID-19. Assay used: immunoSEQ multiplex PCR; TCRdb lists only in-frame clones, some missing. The sample consists of approximately 150,000 clones, more than 70% of them appearing once. Recovery among Cohort 3 donors was established by two negative PCRs, clearance, or symptom resolution. Sequenced input: PBMCs or T cells enriched from blood (not recorded which). The sequence was collected from a man aged 55 to 70 who had recovered from COVID-19.

The CDR3 DNA sequence: TGCGCCAGCAGCTTGGACACCTTGCCCCGGGAGCTGTTTTTT. It translates to CASSLDTLPRELFF. The chain employs TRBV5-1 and TRBJ2-2, with no clear D. Germline assignment: CDR1 SGHRS and CDR2 YFSETQ. V was cut by 0 bases and J by 9 bases, with 12 bases left in between. The CDR3 is 14 amino acids.